This TCR beta chain comes out of a study of T cells in localized non-small cell lung cancer. Study-wide results and caveats: Uninvolved adjacent lung had higher T cell clonality than tumor and all other tissues. Multi-region tumor sequencing was not done, so intratumor heterogeneity could not be excluded.

The germline CDR1 and CDR2 sequences are SGHDN and FVKESK. The V end was cut by 1 base, the J end by 5 bases, with 15 bases between. The CDR3 is 15 amino acids. For this clone: Its target is unknown.

Generated by immunoSEQ multiplex PCR, the TCRdb table keeps only in-frame clones and is missing some. The table includes tens of thousands of clones, 85% to 90% detected once. V is TRBV14 and J is TRBJ2-7, with D possibly TRBD2 on 7 matching bases. This sequence originates from a woman aged 40-70 years with stage I lung adenocarcinoma. Sequencing was performed on peripheral blood, taken before any cancer treatment. CDR3 nucleotide sequence: TGTGCCAGCAGCCAAGTGGGGGGGGCGATCGACGAGCAGTACTTC. Translating gives CASSQVGGAIDEQYF.